This T cell receptor beta chain is drawn from a study of T cell clonotyping in hematopoietic cell transplantation. Whole-study results and caveats: Higher Inverse Simpson Index values in graft donor and pretransplant recipient predicted broader posttransplant TCR diversity. Without cell sorting, CD4 versus CD8 contributions remain unresolved.

CDR3 length: 14 residues. The V gene end was trimmed by 3 bases and the J gene end by 4 bases; junction bases not matched to a gene: 4. Germline V lookup: CDR1 MNHNS, CDR2 SASEGT. Points on this clone: The antigen is undetermined.

Assay: immunoSEQ multiplex PCR; the TCRdb copy retains only in-frame clones and omits some. The sample has under 7,000 clones; 90% to 95% are singletons. Sequenced here: peripheral blood mononuclear cells, sampled 100 days after allogeneic stem cell transplant. The receptor was derived from a female patient aged 50-59 years who had an allogeneic stem cell transplant from an unrelated donor, so T cells may come from the graft donor. Some clones in this sample may be carry-over from other donors' samples. This sequence joins TRBV6-1 and TRBJ2-7; 9 bases are shared with TRBD1. The CDR3 spells CASSDTGGGYEQYF. CDR3 nucleotide sequence: TGTGCCAGCAGTGATACAGGGGGCGGTTACGAGCAGTACTTC.